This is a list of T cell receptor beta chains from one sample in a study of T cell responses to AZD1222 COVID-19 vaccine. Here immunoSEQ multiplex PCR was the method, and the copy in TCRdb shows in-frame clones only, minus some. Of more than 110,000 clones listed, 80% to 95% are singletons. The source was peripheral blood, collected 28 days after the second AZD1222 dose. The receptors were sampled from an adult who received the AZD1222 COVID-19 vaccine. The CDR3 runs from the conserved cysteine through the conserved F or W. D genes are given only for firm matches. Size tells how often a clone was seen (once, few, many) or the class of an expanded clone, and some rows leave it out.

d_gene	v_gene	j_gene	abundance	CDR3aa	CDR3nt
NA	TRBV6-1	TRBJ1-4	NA	CASSDIWDEKLFF	TGTGCCAGCAGTGATATTTGGGATGAAAAACTGTTTTTT
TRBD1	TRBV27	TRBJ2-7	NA	CASSRTGTGIYEQYF	TGTGCCAGCAGCCGAACCGGGACAGGGATCTACGAGCAGTACTTC
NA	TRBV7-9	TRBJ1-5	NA	CASSMNSNQPQHF	TGTGCCAGCAGCATGAACAGCAATCAGCCCCAGCATTTT
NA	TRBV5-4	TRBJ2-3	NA	CASSRGNIASTDTQYF	TGTGCCAGCAGCAGGGGGAATATAGCTAGCACAGATACGCAGTATTTT
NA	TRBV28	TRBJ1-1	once	CASRALGEQTEAFF	TGTGCCAGCAGGGCCCTCGGGGAGCAAACTGAAGCTTTCTTT
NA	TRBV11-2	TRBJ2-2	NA	CASSLDLNTGELFF	TGTGCCAGCAGCTTAGACCTGAACACCGGGGAGCTGTTTTTT
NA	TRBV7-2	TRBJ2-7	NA	CASSFRDGDEHYEQYF	TGTGCCAGCAGCTTCCGGGACGGGGACGAGCACTACGAGCAGTACTTC
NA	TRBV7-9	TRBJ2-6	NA	CASSLPPGANVLTF	TGTGCCAGCAGCCTCCCCCCTGGGGCCAACGTCCTGACTTTC
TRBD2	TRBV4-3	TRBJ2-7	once	CASSLWTSSYEQYF	TGCGCCAGCAGCTTATGGACTAGCTCCTACGAGCAGTACTTC
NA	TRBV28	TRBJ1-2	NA	CASSLSTSGYTF	TGTGCCAGCAGTTTATCGACGAGTGGCTACACCTTC
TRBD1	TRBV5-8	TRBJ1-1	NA	CASSTRGRRTEAFF	TGTGCCAGCAGCACCAGGGGGCGGCGGACTGAAGCTTTCTTT
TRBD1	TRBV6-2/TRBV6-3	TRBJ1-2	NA	CASSPTGTGPRGYGYTF	TGTGCCAGCAGCCCAACCGGGACAGGGCCGAGGGGTTATGGCTACACCTTC
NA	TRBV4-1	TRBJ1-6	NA	CASSLGPLNSPLHF	TGCGCCAGCAGCCTGGGACCCTTAAATTCACCCCTCCACTTT
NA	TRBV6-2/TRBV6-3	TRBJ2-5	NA	CASSYLETQYF	TGTGCCAGCAGTTACTTGGAGACCCAGTACTTC
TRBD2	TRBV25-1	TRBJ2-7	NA	CASVRTRASGAAYEQYF	TGTGCCAGCGTGAGAACGCGGGCTAGCGGGGCCGCCTACGAGCAGTACTTC
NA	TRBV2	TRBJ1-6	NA	CASRGESSYNSPLHF	TGTGCCAGCAGGGGGGAGAGCTCCTATAATTCACCCCTCCACTTT
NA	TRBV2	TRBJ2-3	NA	CASAYITVTDTQYF	TGTGCCAGCGCCTACATTACGGTCACAGATACGCAGTATTTT
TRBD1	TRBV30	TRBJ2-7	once	CAWRTGGYEQYF	TGTGCCTGGAGAACAGGGGGCTACGAGCAGTACTTC
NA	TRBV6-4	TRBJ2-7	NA	CASSVVSRYEQYF	TGTGCCAGCAGTGTTGTGTCCCGCTACGAGCAGTACTTC
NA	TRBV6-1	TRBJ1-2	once	CASSERPQGSYGYTF	TGTGCCAGCAGTGAACGCCCCCAGGGTAGCTATGGCTACACCTTC
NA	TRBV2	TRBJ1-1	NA	CASSDRSNTEAFF	TGTGCCAGCAGTGACAGGTCTAACACTGAAGCTTTCTTT
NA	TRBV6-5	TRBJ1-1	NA	CASSYNGRGTEAFF	TGTGCCAGCAGTTATAACGGACGAGGCACTGAAGCTTTCTTT
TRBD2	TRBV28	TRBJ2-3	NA	CASSWLSSGLASTDTQYF	TGTGCCAGCAGTTGGCTCTCATCGGGACTAGCTAGCACAGATACGCAGTATTTT
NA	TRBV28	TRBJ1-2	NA	CASSLVGRGYTF	TGTGCCAGCAGTTTGGTAGGCCGTGGCTACACCTTC
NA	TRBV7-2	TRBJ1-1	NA	CASSLMGENTEAFF	TGTGCCAGCAGCTTAATGGGAGAAAACACTGAAGCTTTCTTT
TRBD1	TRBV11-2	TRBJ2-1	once	CASSLSRTGFYNEQFF	TGTGCCAGCAGCTTATCTCGGACAGGATTCTACAATGAGCAGTTCTTC
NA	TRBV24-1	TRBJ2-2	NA	CATSDLDSPRGELFF	TGTGCCACCAGTGACCTGGACAGCCCGAGAGGGGAGCTGTTTTTT
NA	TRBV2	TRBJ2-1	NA	CARGMRIDEQFF	TGTGCCAGAGGCATGCGAATCGATGAGCAGTTCTTC
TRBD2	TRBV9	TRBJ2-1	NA	CASSVDGGSARDNEQFF	TGTGCCAGCAGCGTAGACGGCGGGAGCGCTCGAGACAATGAGCAGTTCTTC
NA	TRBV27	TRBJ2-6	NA	CASSSQGSGANVLTF	TGTGCCAGCAGTTCCCAGGGGAGTGGGGCCAACGTCCTGACTTTC
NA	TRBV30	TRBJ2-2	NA	CAWNPGPKEAGELFF	TGTGCCTGGAATCCGGGACCGAAAGAGGCCGGGGAGCTGTTTTTT
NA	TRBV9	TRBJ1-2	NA	CASSPGGGGYTF	TGTGCCAGCAGCCCGGGCGGGGGAGGCTACACCTTC
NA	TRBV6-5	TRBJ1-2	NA	CASRTQGPRHGYTF	TGTGCCAGCAGAACCCAGGGGCCGCGTCATGGCTACACCTTC
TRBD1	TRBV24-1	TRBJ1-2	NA	CATSDSSTGGYGYTF	TGTGCCACCAGTGACTCGTCGACAGGGGGCTATGGCTACACCTTC
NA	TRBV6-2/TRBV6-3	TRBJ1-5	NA	CASSYSRPQHF	TGTGCCAGCAGTTACTCGAGGCCCCAGCATTTT
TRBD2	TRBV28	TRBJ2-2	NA	CASSFRAGARDTGELFF	TGTGCCAGCAGTTTCAGAGCGGGAGCGCGGGATACCGGGGAGCTGTTTTTT
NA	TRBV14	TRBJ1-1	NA	CASSQDYPGWGTEAFF	TGTGCCAGCAGCCAAGATTATCCAGGGTGGGGCACTGAAGCTTTCTTT
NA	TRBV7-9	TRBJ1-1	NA	CASSRNAVNTEAFF	TGTGCCAGCAGCAGAAACGCAGTGAACACTGAAGCTTTCTTT
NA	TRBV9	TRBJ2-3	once	CASSALQGLIDTQYF	TGTGCCAGCAGCGCCCTCCAAGGATTGATAGATACGCAGTATTTT
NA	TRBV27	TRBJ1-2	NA	CASSFEGGYGYTF	TGTGCCAGCAGTTTCGAAGGCGGCTATGGCTACACCTTC
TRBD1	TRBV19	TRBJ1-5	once	CASSIDSSGGNQPQHF	TGTGCCAGTAGTATAGACTCTTCAGGGGGGAATCAGCCCCAGCATTTT
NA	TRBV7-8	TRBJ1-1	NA	CASSLAGKNTEAFF	TGTGCCAGCAGCTTAGCCGGAAAGAACACTGAAGCTTTCTTT
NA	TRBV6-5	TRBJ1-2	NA	CASSPHDLYGYTF	TGTGCCAGCAGTCCCCACGATCTCTATGGCTACACCTTC
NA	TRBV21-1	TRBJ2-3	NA	CARLDRGRFSLWADTQYF	TGTGCCAGATTGGACAGGGGACGTTTCTCTCTCTGGGCAGATACGCAGTATTTT
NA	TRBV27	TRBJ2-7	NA	CASSLLPGSSYEQYF	TGTGCCAGCAGTTTATTGCCAGGCAGCTCCTACGAGCAGTACTTC
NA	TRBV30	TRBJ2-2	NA	CAWNALGAANTGELFF	TGTGCCTGGAACGCCTTAGGGGCCGCGAACACCGGGGAGCTGTTTTTT
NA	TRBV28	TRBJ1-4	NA	CASSGGGSRTNEKLFF	TGTGCCAGCAGTGGCGGGGGAAGCCGAACTAATGAAAAACTGTTTTTT
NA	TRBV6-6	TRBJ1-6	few	CATQSGVRSPLHF	TGTGCCACCCAATCCGGGGTAAGGTCACCCCTCCACTTT
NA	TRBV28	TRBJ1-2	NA	CASTQDRDYGYTF	TGTGCCAGCACCCAGGACCGGGACTATGGCTACACCTTC
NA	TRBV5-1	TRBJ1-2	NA	CASSSEGAYGYTF	TGCGCCAGCAGCTCGGAGGGTGCCTATGGCTACACCTTC
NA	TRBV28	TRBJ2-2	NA	CASSPLRAHGELFF	TGTGCCAGTTCCCCGCTCAGGGCGCACGGGGAGCTGTTTTTT
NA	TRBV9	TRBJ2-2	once	CASSARTFSTGELFF	TGTGCCAGCAGCGCTCGGACCTTCTCCACCGGGGAGCTGTTTTTT
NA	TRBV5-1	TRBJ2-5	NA	CASSLGGSGYQETQYF	TGCGCCAGCAGCTTAGGGGGTTCAGGGTACCAAGAGACCCAGTACTTC
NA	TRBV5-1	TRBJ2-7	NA	CASSLDGGRPYEQYF	TGCGCCAGCAGCTTGGATGGGGGCCGACCTTACGAGCAGTACTTC
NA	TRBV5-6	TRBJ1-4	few	CASSSGLRQGGGNEKLFF	TGTGCCAGCAGCTCCGGCCTTCGACAAGGAGGTGGGAATGAAAAACTGTTTTTT
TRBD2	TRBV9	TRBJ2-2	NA	CASSVGLAGAATGELFF	TGTGCCAGCAGCGTAGGACTAGCGGGAGCGGCCACCGGGGAGCTGTTTTTT
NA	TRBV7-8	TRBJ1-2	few	CASSLGGFNDGYTF	TGTGCCAGCAGCTTAGGGGGGTTTAATGATGGCTACACCTTC
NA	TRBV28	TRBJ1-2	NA	CASREANYGYTF	TGTGCCAGCAGGGAGGCTAACTATGGCTACACCTTC